The entry below describes one TCR beta chain. The entry originates in a study of T cell changes during pregnancy in multiple sclerosis. The CDR3 sequence is 16 residues long. The V gene lost 0 bases and the J gene lost 3 bases, with 14 bases spanning the gap. Germline CDR1 is SGHTA and CDR2 is FQGNSA. Produced via immunoSEQ multiplex PCR; TCRdb's table is partial and in-frame only. In the table there are over 25,000 clones, roughly nine tenths of which are singletons. The rearrangement joins TRBV7-2 to TRBJ1-1; D gene unclear. This receptor was obtained from a female donor with multiple sclerosis, enrolled in a pregnancy study. Sequenced material: CD8+ T cells from peripheral blood mononuclear cells, taken in the second trimester of pregnancy. The CDR3 DNA is TGTGCCAGCAGCTTAGCGCTCGGGTTTACGGACACTGAAGCTTTCTTT. This gives the protein CASSLALGFTDTEAFF. Together with reference TRBV7-2 and TRBJ1-1, the CDR3 gives the full variable domain: GAGVSQSPSNKVTEKGKDVELRCDPISGHTALYWYRQSLGQGLEFLIYFQGNSAPDKSGLPSDRFSAERTGGSVSTLTIQRTQQEDSAVYLCASSLALGFTDTEAFFGQGTRLTVV.